Listed below are T cell receptor beta chains from one sample, sequenced in a study of T cell responses to AZD1222 COVID-19 vaccine. Clones were sequenced by immunoSEQ multiplex PCR, and TCRdb holds only the in-frame ones, with some missing. The data show some 130,000 clones, approximately 91% seen once. The sequencing here drew on peripheral blood, taken 28 days after the second AZD1222 dose. Receptors were obtained from an adult who received the AZD1222 COVID-19 vaccine. The CDR3 runs from the conserved cysteine through the conserved F or W. The D gene is left open where the match is weak.

d_gene | j_gene | v_gene | CDR3aa | CDR3nt
TRBD1 | TRBJ2-7 | TRBV28 | CASSIGQEGLLDEQYF | TGTGCCAGCAGTATCGGACAGGAAGGCCTACTGGACGAGCAGTACTTC
TRBD1 | TRBJ1-2 | TRBV2 | CASSYMTGKDGYTF | TGTGCCAGCAGCTATATGACAGGGAAGGATGGCTACACCTTC
NA | TRBJ2-2 | TRBV6-5 | CASSYDRSAGELFF | TGTGCCAGCAGTTACGACCGCTCGGCTGGGGAGCTGTTTTTT
NA | TRBJ2-7 | TRBV9 | CASSYQGAGSYEQYF | TGTGCCAGCAGCTACCAGGGCGCAGGATCCTACGAGCAGTACTTC
NA | TRBJ2-6 | TRBV6-4 | CASSPGPSGANVLTF | TGTGCCAGCTCCCCGGGACCCTCTGGGGCCAACGTCCTGACTTTC
NA | TRBJ2-7 | TRBV7-8 | CASSLDWAVVAYEQYF | TGTGCCAGCAGCCTTGATTGGGCGGTAGTCGCCTACGAGCAGTACTTC
NA | TRBJ1-1 | TRBV13 | CASSRRLNTEAFF | TGTGCCAGCAGTCGACGGCTGAACACTGAAGCTTTCTTT
NA | TRBJ1-5 | TRBV27 | CASSLARGQPQHF | TGTGCCAGCAGTTTAGCCAGGGGACAGCCCCAGCATTTT
TRBD1 | TRBJ1-1 | TRBV7-9 | CASSSIRTGRTEAFF | TGTGCCAGCAGCTCGATCCGGACAGGGCGGACTGAAGCTTTCTTT
NA | TRBJ1-6 | TRBV3-1/TRBV3-2 | CASSHLQSNSPLHF | TGTGCCAGCAGCCATTTACAGAGCAATTCACCCCTCCACTTT